This T cell receptor (beta chain) is drawn from a study of blood T cell repertoires in COVID-19. About the research overall: The United States, Italy and Spain supplied acute and convalescent COVID-19 samples.

TCRdb keeps only in-frame clones here, not all; method: immunoSEQ multiplex PCR. The sample has about 160,000 clones; around 93% are singletons. The junction had 11 bases not matched to a gene; V was cut back by 1 base and J by 0 bases. The germline gives CDR1 SGHRS, CDR2 YFSETQ. The CDR3 totals 18 residues. Sequenced input: peripheral blood. This receptor was taken from a woman aged 45-65 years with acute or convalescent COVID-19. The V call is TRBV5-1, the J call TRBJ2-3, with 7 bases identical to TRBD2. CDR3 amino acids: CASSLSGISSLSTDTQYF. The DNA of the CDR3 is TGCGCCAGCAGCTTGAGCGGGATCTCGTCCCTGAGCACAGATACGCAGTATTTT.